The 9 T cell receptor beta chains listed next were all sequenced from one sample in a study of blood T cells in healthy people across ages. With a J-beta primer mix and a sample-barcoded 5' primer, a second PCR ran about 7 to 11 cycles. Using its own MiXCR run on the 5' RACE reads, TCRdb lists one record per CDR3 protein. The table shows 1.8 million or so distinct CDR3 sequences, with approximately 40% occurring only once. The sequenced material came from blood. Every receptor here comes from a human donor in good health.

The chain carries TRBV6-2 or TRBV6-3 and TRBJ1-6, with D perhaps TRBD1 (6 bases). This CDR3 contains 15 residues. Per the germline V gene, CDR1 is MNHEY and CDR2 is SVGEGT. V was trimmed by 6 bases and J by 9 bases, leaving 18 bases between them. For the CDR3, the DNA is TGTGCCAGCAGGTCACCGGGGGCTTTTGGTTCACCCCTCCACTTT. It translates to CASRSPGAFGSPLHF.

The V gene is TRBV7-9, the J gene TRBJ2-1; 8 positions match TRBD2. CDR3 length: 17 amino acids. Germline V gene sequence: CDR1 SEHNR, CDR2 FQNEAQ (reference sequence). With 5 bases clipped from V and 3 bases from J, the junction kept 12 bases outside the gene matches. The CDR3 region has the DNA TGTGCCAGCAGCCTACTAGGGCCGGGGGGGCTCTACAATGAGCAGTTCTTC. Encoded protein: CASSLLGPGGLYNEQFF.

Written as DNA, the CDR3 is TGCAGTGCTAACCCCCGGACCCCAGCAAACTATGGCTACACCTTC. It codes for CSANPRTPANYGYTF. V and J are TRBV20-1 and TRBJ1-2, with unresolved D. The CDR3 spans 15 residues. Trimming shortened V by 4 bases and J by 2 bases, and 17 bases separated the two germline ends. CDR1 and CDR2 from the germline V gene are DFQATT and SNEGSKA (reference sequence).

Comments on this clonotype: This CDR3 fails to terminate in the conserved phenylalanine or tryptophan, so it likely reflects a read error. The chain has TRBV7-3 and TRBJ2-1; TRBD1 aligns across 9 bases. The V and J ends lost 5 bases and 8 bases, in that order; junction bases with no gene match: 10. Per the germline V gene, CDR1 is SGHTA and CDR2 is FQGTGA. The CDR3 is 15 amino acids. The CDR3 DNA reads TGTGCCAGCAGCGTTACCGGGACAGGGTGGGATGAGCAGTTCTCC. This sequence encodes CASSVTGTGWDEQFS.

This clonotype was picked up one time. The chain combines TRBV3-1 with TRBJ2-1, with D maybe TRBD1 (7 bases). The V end lost 4 bases, the J end lost 10 bases, and 20 bases lay between the germline ends. The CDR3 extends over 15 amino acids. Germline V gene data show CDR1 as LGHDT and CDR2 as YNNKEL (reference sequence). The CDR3 reads CASSPWGAQGGEQFF. CDR3 in DNA: TGTGCCAGCAGCCCCTGGGGAGCCCAGGGGGGAGAGCAGTTCTTC.

The rearrangement uses TRBV24-1 and TRBJ2-7; D ambiguous. Trimming pared 0 bases from V and 7 bases from J, leaving 6 bases between. The CDR3 totals 12 residues. CDR1 KGHDR and CDR2 SFDVKD come from the germline V gene. In DNA form, the CDR3 reads TGTGCCACCAGTGATTTGCTCGGGGAGCAGTACTTC. This sequence encodes CATSDLLGEQYF.

The sample holds a few counts of this clonotype. The gene calls are TRBV9 and TRBJ2-1, with D unresolved. CDR1 is SGDLS and CDR2 is YYNGEE in the germline V gene. The ends were cut back, 3 bases at V and 2 bases at J, with 6 bases in the middle. The CDR3 totals 13 residues. CDR3 residues: CASSAQAYNEQFF. Written as DNA, the CDR3 is TGTGCCAGCAGCGCTCAGGCCTACAATGAGCAGTTCTTC.

The CDR3 DNA reads as TGTGCCAGCAATAAAAGCGGGGCCAGCTCCTACAATGAGCAGTTCTTC. Its translation: CASNKSGASSYNEQFF. V and J are TRBV7-2 and TRBJ2-1; 7 bases match TRBD2. Trimming removed 7 bases from V and 0 bases from J; junction bases left unmatched: 9. Germline V gene data show CDR1 as SGHTA and CDR2 as FQGNSA. The CDR3 loop spans 16 amino acids.

The rearrangement uses TRBV10-2 and TRBJ1-2, with a possible D match to TRBD1 (6 bases). Germline CDR1 WSHSY, CDR2 SAAADI. Deletions cut 5 bases from V and 4 bases from J, with 14 bases between. The CDR3 runs 14 residues. The CDR3 is CASSSRTASYGYTF. CDR3 coding DNA: TGCGCCAGCAGTTCGAGGACAGCATCCTATGGCTACACCTTC.